This is a list of T cell receptor beta chains from one sample in a study of blood T cell repertoires in COVID-19. Clones were sequenced by immunoSEQ multiplex PCR, and TCRdb holds only the in-frame ones, with some missing. This sample carries some 74,000 clones, about 83% of them seen once, and the ten largest clones take 40% to 50%. Input material: peripheral blood. These receptor sequences come from a man aged 80 or over with acute or convalescent COVID-19. Each CDR3 is given with its conserved first and last residue. The order of the fields is J gene, clone size, D gene, CDR3 length, V gene, CDR3 DNA, CDR3 protein. A D gene is named only where the DNA matches it firmly. Clone size appears in some rows only: once, few, many, or a class for an expanded clone.

TRBJ2-3 | - | - | 14 | TRBV25-1 | TGTGCCAGCAGTGGGGGGACTTGGAAGGGTACGCAGTATTTT | CASSGGTWKGTQYF
TRBJ2-1 | - | TRBD1 | 13 | TRBV19 | TGTGCCAGTAGAGGGACAGGGGAAAATGAGCAGTTCTTC | CASRGTGENEQFF
TRBJ2-3 | once | TRBD1 | 17 | TRBV19 | TGTGCCAGTAGTATACGCCAGGGGGCAAAGGGGACAGATACGCAGTATTTT | CASSIRQGAKGTDTQYF
TRBJ2-1 | - | - | 16 | TRBV4-3 | TGCGCCAGCAGCCAAACGACAGGTAGCTCCTACAATGAGCAGTTCTTC | CASSQTTGSSYNEQFF
TRBJ1-2 | - | - | 14 | TRBV18 | TGTGCCAGCTCACCAAGACAATCGAACTATGGCTACACCTTC | CASSPRQSNYGYTF
TRBJ1-2 | - | TRBD1 | 14 | TRBV28 | TGTGCCAGCAGTTCCGGACAGGGGGCCTTTGGCTACACCTTC | CASSSGQGAFGYTF
TRBJ2-1 | - | - | 16 | TRBV6-2/TRBV6-3 | TGTGCCAGCAGTGCATCCGGGACTGACTCCTACAATGAGCAGTTCTTC | CASSASGTDSYNEQFF
TRBJ2-2 | - | - | 16 | TRBV28 | TGTGCCAGCAGTTTAGGGGCGGGGGCAGGGACCGGGGAGCTGTTTTTT | CASSLGAGAGTGELFF
TRBJ1-1 | once | - | 15 | TRBV7-3 | TGTGCCAGCAGCTTAAGTTGGGGAGCGAACACTGAAGCTTTCTTT | CASSLSWGANTEAFF
TRBJ1-1 | - | - | 17 | TRBV5-1 | TGCGCCAGCAGCTTTGTAGGCGGGAGGGATGAATTGCCTGAAGCTTTCTTT | CASSFVGGRDELPEAFF
TRBJ2-7 | - | TRBD1 | 15 | TRBV5-5 | TGTGCCAGCAGCCTTTTAGGGACAGGGGGCAACGAGCAGTACTTC | CASSLLGTGGNEQYF
TRBJ2-7 | - | - | 12 | TRBV11-2 | TGTGCCAGCAGCTTAAGAACCGGCGAGCAGTACTTC | CASSLRTGEQYF
TRBJ2-2 | - | TRBD1 | 16 | TRBV15 | TGTGCCACCAGCAGGGGTGGACAGGTGGACACCGGGGAGCTGTTTTTT | CATSRGGQVDTGELFF
TRBJ1-2 | once | - | 13 | TRBV7-3 | TGTGCCAGCAGCTTGGTTAGGGGCGATGGCTACACCTTC | CASSLVRGDGYTF
TRBJ1-3 | - | - | 14 | TRBV7-9 | TGTGCCAGCAAGGACGGGAGCTCTGGAAACACCATATATTTT | CASKDGSSGNTIYF
TRBJ2-1 | - | TRBD2 | 16 | TRBV3-1/TRBV3-2 | TGTGCCAGCCAGGTCGGGGGGACTAGACGACTCGGTGAGCAGTTCTTC | CASQVGGTRRLGEQFF
TRBJ1-4 | - | - | 15 | TRBV7-2 | TGTGCCAGCAGCTTAAACCAGGGCTTTAATGAAAAACTGTTTTTT | CASSLNQGFNEKLFF
TRBJ2-2 | - | - | 14 | TRBV7-9 | TGTGCAGGAAGAGGCGGGGTGGTCACCGGGGAGCTGTTTTTT | CAGRGGVVTGELFF
TRBJ2-7 | - | - | 12 | TRBV6-2/TRBV6-3 | TGTGCCAGCAGCGAACAGGGTTACGAGCAGTACTTC | CASSEQGYEQYF
TRBJ2-1 | - | - | 14 | TRBV4-3 | TGCGCCAGCAGCCAACAGAAGCGGAGCAATGAGCAGTTCTTC | CASSQQKRSNEQFF
TRBJ2-2 | - | - | 14 | TRBV2 | TGTGCCAGCAGTGACGGGGGGAACACCGGGGAGCTGTTTTTT | CASSDGGNTGELFF
TRBJ1-1 | - | - | 13 | TRBV6-2/TRBV6-3 | TGTGCCAGCAGCCCTATCCCGGGGACTGAAGCTTTCTTT | CASSPIPGTEAFF
TRBJ2-1 | - | - | 14 | TRBV10-3 | TGTGCCATCAGTGAGTCGAGGTGGCCTGTAGAGCAGTTCTTC | CAISESRWPVEQFF
TRBJ2-3 | once | - | 16 | TRBV28 | TGTGCCAGCAGTTTACGGCGCGGGGCTAGCACAGATACGCAGTATTTT | CASSLRRGASTDTQYF
TRBJ1-2 | once | - | 15 | TRBV19 | TGTGCCAGTAGTATTTCAACAGTTGAAAACTATGGCTACACCTTC | CASSISTVENYGYTF
TRBJ1-5 | - | - | 20 | TRBV6-4 | TGTGCCAGCAGTGACTCAGGCAGGGGCTTAGGTTCGTTGGGCAATCAGCCCCAGCATTTT | CASSDSGRGLGSLGNQPQHF
TRBJ2-1 | - | TRBD2 | 15 | TRBV28 | TGTGCCAGCAGTTTATACTCTAGCGGGAGCAATGAGCAGTTCTTC | CASSLYSSGSNEQFF
TRBJ2-1 | - | TRBD1 | 15 | TRBV18 | TGTGCCAGCTCACCGCCAGGGACAGGACACAGGGAGCAGTTCTTC | CASSPPGTGHREQFF
TRBJ2-3 | - | - | 13 | TRBV5-6 | TGTGCCAGCAGCTTGGACAGGGCAGATACGCAGTATTTT | CASSLDRADTQYF
TRBJ2-3 | - | - | 16 | TRBV18 | TGTGCCAGCTCACCAAGAGATACGGCGGGCGGAGATACGCAGTATTTT | CASSPRDTAGGDTQYF
TRBJ2-7 | - | TRBD1 | 16 | TRBV24-1 | TGTGCCACCAGTGGTCCCGGGACAGGTTCTACCTACGAGCAGTACTTC | CATSGPGTGSTYEQYF
TRBJ2-7 | - | - | 14 | TRBV27 | TGTGCCAGCAGTTACAATTATTTTACCTACGAGCAGTACTTC | CASSYNYFTYEQYF
TRBJ1-1 | - | - | 15 | TRBV3-1/TRBV3-2 | TGTGCCAGCAGCCAAGCGGCAGGGGCGGACACTGAAGCTTTCTTT | CASSQAAGADTEAFF
TRBJ1-3 | - | - | 15 | TRBV2 | TGTGCCAGCGGGGCGACAGGCCTCTCTGGAAACACCATATATTTT | CASGATGLSGNTIYF
TRBJ1-2 | - | - | 15 | TRBV5-6 | TGTGCCAGCAGCGATACAGGGAGCGCTAACTATGGCTACACCTTC | CASSDTGSANYGYTF
TRBJ2-1 | - | TRBD1 | 15 | TRBV5-1 | TGCGCCAGCAGTCAGGACAGGGGGGCCTACAATGAGCAGTTCTTC | CASSQDRGAYNEQFF
TRBJ2-7 | - | - | 14 | TRBV15 | TGTGCCACCAGCAGAGCGTTTAGCTCCTACGAGCAGTACTTC | CATSRAFSSYEQYF
TRBJ1-4 | once | TRBD1 | 15 | TRBV15 | TGTGCCACCAGCAGGACAGGGGGCGCACAAGAAAAACTGTTTTTT | CATSRTGGAQEKLFF
TRBJ1-6 | - | - | 15 | TRBV19 | TGTGCCAGTAGTGCAAGCACAGGGTGGGGTTCACCCCTCCACTTT | CASSASTGWGSPLHF
TRBJ2-1 | - | - | 14 | TRBV18 | TGTGCCAGCTCACCCTACAGGGAGGGGAATGAGCAGTTCTTC | CASSPYREGNEQFF
TRBJ1-1 | - | - | 14 | TRBV2 | TGTGCCAGCAGTGTAAGGGGAGGTCGGACTGAAGCTTTCTTT | CASSVRGGRTEAFF
TRBJ1-1 | - | - | 14 | TRBV5-1 | TGCGCCAGCAGCTCGGGTAACATGAACACTGAAGCTTTCTTT | CASSSGNMNTEAFF
TRBJ2-2 | once | - | 14 | TRBV29-1 | TGCAGCGCCTATCGAGGGGGGGTAACCGGGGAGCTGTTTTTT | CSAYRGGVTGELFF
TRBJ2-2 | - | - | 16 | TRBV7-6 | TGTGCCAGCAGCTACCACTGGGGGGAGAACACCGGGGAGCTGTTTTTT | CASSYHWGENTGELFF
TRBJ1-6 | many | - | 13 | TRBV6-2/TRBV6-3 | TGTGCCAGCAGCGAAACAGGAGGGTCACCCCTCCACTTT | CASSETGGSPLHF
TRBJ1-6 | few | - | 15 | TRBV6-5 | TGTGCCAGCAAGGGTGGAGGGTTTAGTAATTCACCCCTCCACTTT | CASKGGGFSNSPLHF
TRBJ1-5 | once | TRBD1 | 17 | TRBV24-1 | TGTGCCACCAGTGCTGCTATACTCAGGGGGCTGAGGCAGCCCCAGCATTTT | CATSAAILRGLRQPQHF
TRBJ1-1 | - | TRBD1 | 18 | TRBV3-1/TRBV3-2 | TGTGCCAGCAGCCCGTCCCGGGACAGGGGTCGGGTAAACACTGAAGCTTTCTTT | CASSPSRDRGRVNTEAFF
TRBJ1-2 | few | - | 15 | TRBV7-2 | TGTGCCAGCAGCGTAACGAGGGGGTTTAACTATGGCTACACCTTC | CASSVTRGFNYGYTF
TRBJ2-1 | once | TRBD2 | 13 | TRBV6-6 | TGTGCCAGCAGTCAAGGGACTAGCGGGGCGCAGTTCTTC | CASSQGTSGAQFF
TRBJ2-7 | - | TRBD1 | 13 | TRBV7-3 | TGTGCCAGCAGCTATACACAGGGGCACGAGCAGTACTTC | CASSYTQGHEQYF
TRBJ1-1 | - | TRBD1 | 14 | TRBV14 | TGTGCCAGCAGCCAACAAGACAGGGTTACTGAAGCTTTCTTT | CASSQQDRVTEAFF